These T cell receptor beta chains were read from a single sample in a study of shared clonotypes between healthy human individuals. TCRdb's table, derived via immunoSEQ multiplex PCR, lists solely in-frame clones and lacks some. The sample has 230,000 or so clones; under 80% are singletons. The sequencing sample was made of memory CD4+ T cells sorted from blood. These receptors were collected from a man aged 25-45 years in good health. Each CDR3 is given with its conserved first and last residue. Fields, in order: clone size, V gene, CDR3 length, D gene, J gene, CDR3 protein, CDR3 DNA. The D gene is left open where the match is weak. Clone size appears in some rows only: once, few, many, or a class for an expanded clone.

>NA|TRBV14|16|TRBD1|TRBJ1-2
CASSQRTGGGYYGYTF
TGTGCCAGCAGCCAGCGGACAGGGGGCGGGTACTATGGCTACACCTTC
>few|TRBV10-1|14|NA|TRBJ1-2
CASLPRAPNYGYTF
TGCGCCAGCCTGCCCCGGGCACCGAACTATGGCTACACCTTC
>many|TRBV18|12|NA|TRBJ2-5
CASSDGWETQYF
TGTGCCAGCTCGGACGGGTGGGAGACCCAGTACTTC
>NA|TRBV2|15|NA|TRBJ2-2
CASSLTIANTGELFF
TGTGCCAGCAGCTTGACAATAGCCAACACCGGGGAGCTGTTTTTT
>NA|TRBV13|18|TRBD2|TRBJ2-3
CASSLQVGTSGRTDTQYF
TGTGCCAGCAGCCTTCAAGTAGGGACTAGCGGGAGAACAGATACGCAGTATTTT
>NA|TRBV19|15|NA|TRBJ2-2
CASSIFSQGTGELFF
TGTGCCAGTAGTATCTTCTCTCAGGGGACCGGGGAGCTGTTTTTT
>NA|TRBV20-1|11|NA|TRBJ2-5
CSAIRKETQYF
TGCAGTGCTATCCGTAAAGAGACCCAGTACTTC
>NA|TRBV5-8|12|NA|TRBJ1-2
CASSRTGYGYTF
TGTGCCAGCAGCAGGACTGGTTATGGCTACACCTTC
>NA|TRBV5-4|15|TRBD2|TRBJ2-5
CASSIGTSGSETQYF
TGTGCCAGCAGCATTGGGACTAGCGGGTCGGAGACCCAGTACTTC
>NA|TRBV6-5|13|NA|TRBJ1-2
CASTQGWGMGYTF
TGTGCCAGCACCCAAGGCTGGGGGATGGGCTACACCTTC
>NA|TRBV28|18|TRBD2|TRBJ2-7
CASSLGPLAGPRGYEQYF
TGTGCCAGCAGTTTAGGTCCTCTAGCGGGACCTAGGGGCTACGAGCAGTACTTC
>NA|TRBV19|13|NA|TRBJ2-5
CASSTDFGETQYF
TGTGCCAGTAGTACCGATTTCGGGGAGACCCAGTACTTC
>few|TRBV11-3|17|TRBD1|TRBJ2-5
CASSLYGTGRGPETQYF
TGTGCCAGCAGCTTATACGGGACAGGGAGAGGACCTGAGACCCAGTACTTC
>once|TRBV4-1|13|NA|TRBJ2-1
CASSQPGGNEQFF
TGCGCCAGCAGCCAACCCGGGGGCAATGAGCAGTTCTTC
>NA|TRBV6-1|12|NA|TRBJ2-3
CATLGPVSAQYF
TGTGCCACCCTGGGGCCCGTTTCCGCGCAGTATTTT
>NA|TRBV19|16|NA|TRBJ1-5
CASLLDSKYSNQPQHF
TGTGCCAGCCTCCTGGACTCAAAATATAGCAATCAGCCCCAGCATTTT
>NA|TRBV29-1|11|NA|TRBJ2-5
CSVGGHETQYF
TGCAGCGTGGGTGGGCATGAGACCCAGTACTTC
>NA|TRBV5-4|15|NA|TRBJ2-3
CASSHGARVADTQYF
TGTGCCAGCAGTCACGGGGCAAGGGTAGCAGATACGCAGTATTTT
>few|TRBV28|12|NA|TRBJ1-2
CATLGANYGYTF
TGTGCCACCCTCGGTGCTAACTATGGCTACACCTTC
>few|TRBV5-1|13|NA|TRBJ2-7
CASSLGQGREQYF
TGCGCCAGCAGCTTGGGGCAGGGTCGAGAGCAGTACTTC
>NA|TRBV21-1|17|NA|TRBJ1-5
CASSRENTNYSNQPQHF
TGTGCCAGCAGCCGGGAGAATACCAACTATAGCAATCAGCCCCAGCATTTT
>many|TRBV28|14|NA|TRBJ2-7
CASSWDTSSYEQYF
TGTGCCAGCAGTTGGGACACAAGCTCCTACGAGCAGTACTTC
>NA|TRBV21-1|19|NA|TRBJ2-1
CASSGSTGVAGGPMDEQFF
TGTGCCAGCAGCGGCTCCACAGGGGTAGCGGGAGGGCCTATGGATGAGCAGTTCTTC
>NA|TRBV7-2|15|NA|TRBJ2-7
CASSLVSGSSYEQYF
TGTGCCAGCAGCTTAGTTTCTGGGAGCTCCTACGAGCAGTACTTC
>once|TRBV5-1|15|TRBD1|TRBJ2-7
CASSLIPGQGSEQYF
TGCGCCAGCAGCTTGATCCCGGGACAGGGATCCGAGCAGTACTTC
>NA|TRBV4-1|15|TRBD1|TRBJ2-1
CASSQDPGGLAEQFF
TGCGCCAGCAGCCAAGACCCAGGGGGCTTGGCTGAGCAGTTCTTC
>few|TRBV5-1|12|TRBD2|TRBJ2-3
CASSLRAGAQYF
TGCGCCAGCAGTTTACGTGCGGGAGCGCAGTATTTT